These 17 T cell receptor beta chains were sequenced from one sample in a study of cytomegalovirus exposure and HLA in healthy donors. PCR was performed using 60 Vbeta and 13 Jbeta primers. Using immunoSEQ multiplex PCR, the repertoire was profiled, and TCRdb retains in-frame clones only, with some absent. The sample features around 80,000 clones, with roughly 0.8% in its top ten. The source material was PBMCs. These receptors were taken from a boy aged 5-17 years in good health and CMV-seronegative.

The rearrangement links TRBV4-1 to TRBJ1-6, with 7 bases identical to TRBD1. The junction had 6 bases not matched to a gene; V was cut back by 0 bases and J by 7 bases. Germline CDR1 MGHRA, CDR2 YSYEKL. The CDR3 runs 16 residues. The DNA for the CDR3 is TGCGCCAGCAGCCAAGATCCACAGGGGAGGAATTCACCCCTCCACTTT. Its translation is CASSQDPQGRNSPLHF.

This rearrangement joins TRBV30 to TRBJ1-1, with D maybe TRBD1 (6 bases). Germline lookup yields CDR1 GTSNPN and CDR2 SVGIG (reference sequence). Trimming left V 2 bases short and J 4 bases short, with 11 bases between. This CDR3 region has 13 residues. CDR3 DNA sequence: TGTGCCTGGAGTAAGGGGGTCGGCACTGAAGCTTTCTTT. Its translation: CAWSKGVGTEAFF.

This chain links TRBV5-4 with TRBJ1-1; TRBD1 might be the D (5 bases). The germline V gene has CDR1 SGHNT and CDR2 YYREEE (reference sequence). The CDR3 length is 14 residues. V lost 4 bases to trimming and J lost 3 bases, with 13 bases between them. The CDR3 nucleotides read TGTGCCAGCAGCCCAACATCAGGGTACACTGAAGCTTTCTTT. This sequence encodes CASSPTSGYTEAFF.

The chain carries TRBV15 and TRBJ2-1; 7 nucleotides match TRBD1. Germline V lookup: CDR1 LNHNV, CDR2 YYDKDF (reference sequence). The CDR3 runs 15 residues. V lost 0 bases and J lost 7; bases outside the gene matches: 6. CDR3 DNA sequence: TGTGCCACCAGCAGAGATGACAGGGCTTGGAATGAGCAGTTCTTC. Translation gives CATSRDDRAWNEQFF.

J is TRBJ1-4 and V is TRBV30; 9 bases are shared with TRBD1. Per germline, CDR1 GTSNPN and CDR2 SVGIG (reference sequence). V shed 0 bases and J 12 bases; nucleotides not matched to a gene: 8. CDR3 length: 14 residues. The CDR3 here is CAWSVGQGSDQLFF. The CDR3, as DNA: TGTGCCTGGAGTGTAGGACAGGGGAGTGATCAACTGTTTTTT.

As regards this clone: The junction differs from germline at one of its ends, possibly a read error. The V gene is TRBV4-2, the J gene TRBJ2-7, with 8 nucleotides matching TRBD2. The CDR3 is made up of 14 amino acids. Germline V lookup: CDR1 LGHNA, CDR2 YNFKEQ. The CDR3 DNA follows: TGTGCCAGCAGCCAAGATCGCCCGGGGGGGACTCCTTTGTTC. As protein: CASSQDRPGGTPLF.

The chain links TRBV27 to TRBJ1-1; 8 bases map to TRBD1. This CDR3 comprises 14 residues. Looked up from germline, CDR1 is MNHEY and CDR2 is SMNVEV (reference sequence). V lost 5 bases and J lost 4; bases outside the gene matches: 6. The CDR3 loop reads CASSPRTGPTEAFF. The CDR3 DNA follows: TGTGCCAGCAGTCCCCGGACAGGGCCCACTGAAGCTTTCTTT.

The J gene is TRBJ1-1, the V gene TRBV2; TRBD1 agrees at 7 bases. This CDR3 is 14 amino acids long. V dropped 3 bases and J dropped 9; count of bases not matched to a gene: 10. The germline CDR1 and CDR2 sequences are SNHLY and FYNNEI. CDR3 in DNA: TGTGCCAGCAGTGACCTAGTACAGGGGCAAAAAGCTTTCTTT. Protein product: CASSDLVQGQKAFF.

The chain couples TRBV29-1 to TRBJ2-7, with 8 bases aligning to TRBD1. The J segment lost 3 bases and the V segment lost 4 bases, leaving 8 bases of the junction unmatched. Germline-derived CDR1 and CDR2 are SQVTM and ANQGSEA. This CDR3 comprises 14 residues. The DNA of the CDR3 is TGCAGCGTTGCGTCAGGGGGCCGAAACTACGAGCAGTACTTC. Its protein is CSVASGGRNYEQYF.

CDR3 residues: CASSVDRDPQFGYGYTF. The CDR3 DNA reads as TGTGCCAGCAGCGTAGACAGGGACCCCCAATTTGGCTATGGCTACACCTTC. The chain couples TRBV9 to TRBJ1-2; weak D call: TRBD1 (6 bases). V was trimmed by 0 bases and J by 4 bases, leaving 19 bases between them. This CDR3 has 17 residues. CDR1 SGDLS and CDR2 YYNGEE come from the germline V gene.

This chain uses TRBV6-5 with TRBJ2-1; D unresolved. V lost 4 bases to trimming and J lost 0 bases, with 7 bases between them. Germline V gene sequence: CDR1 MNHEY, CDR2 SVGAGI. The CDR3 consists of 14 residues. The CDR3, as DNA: TGTGCCAGCAGTTCTAGGAGCTCCTACAATGAGCAGTTCTTC. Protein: CASSSRSSYNEQFF.

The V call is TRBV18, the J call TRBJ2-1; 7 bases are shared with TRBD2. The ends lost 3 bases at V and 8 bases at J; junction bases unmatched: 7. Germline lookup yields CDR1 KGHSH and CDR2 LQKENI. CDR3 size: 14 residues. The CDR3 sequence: CASSPPGGGDEQFF. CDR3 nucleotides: TGTGCCAGCTCACCTCCGGGGGGTGGGGATGAGCAGTTCTTC.

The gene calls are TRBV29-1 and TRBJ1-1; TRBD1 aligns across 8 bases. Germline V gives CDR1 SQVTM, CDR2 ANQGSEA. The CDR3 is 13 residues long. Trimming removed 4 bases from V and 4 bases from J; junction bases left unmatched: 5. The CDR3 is CSVAVRGPTEAFF. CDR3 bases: TGCAGCGTTGCTGTCAGGGGGCCCACTGAAGCTTTCTTT. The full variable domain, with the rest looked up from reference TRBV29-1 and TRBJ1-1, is SAVISQKPSRDICQRGTSLTIQCQVDSQVTMMFWYRQQPGQSLTLIATANQGSEATYESGFVIDKFPISRPNLTFSTLTVSNMSPEDSSIYLCSVAVRGPTEAFFGQGTRLTVV.

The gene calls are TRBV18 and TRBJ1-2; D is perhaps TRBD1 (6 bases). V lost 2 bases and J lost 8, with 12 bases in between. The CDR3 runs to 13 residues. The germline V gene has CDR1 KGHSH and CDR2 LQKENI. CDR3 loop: CASSPDQGRGYTF. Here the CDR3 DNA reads TGTGCCAGCTCACCAGACCAGGGGCGCGGCTACACCTTC. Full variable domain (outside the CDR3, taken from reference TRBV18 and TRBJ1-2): NAGVMQNPRHLVRRRGQEARLRCSPMKGHSHVYWYRQLPEEGLKFMVYLQKENIIDESGMPKERFSAEFPKEGPSILRIQQVVRGDSAAYFCASSPDQGRGYTFGSGTRLTVV.

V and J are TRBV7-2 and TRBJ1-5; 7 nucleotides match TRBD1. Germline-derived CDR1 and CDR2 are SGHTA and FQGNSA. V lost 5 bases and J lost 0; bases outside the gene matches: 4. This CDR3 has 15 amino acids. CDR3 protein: CASSTGQNSNQPQHF. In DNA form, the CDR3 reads TGTGCCAGCAGCACGGGACAGAATAGCAATCAGCCCCAGCATTTT.

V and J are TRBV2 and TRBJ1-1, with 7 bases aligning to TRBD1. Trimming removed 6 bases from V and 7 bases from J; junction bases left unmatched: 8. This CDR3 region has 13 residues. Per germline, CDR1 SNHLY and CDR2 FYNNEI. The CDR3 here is CASRGTDIIEAFF. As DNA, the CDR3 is TGTGCCAGCAGGGGGACAGATATTATTGAAGCTTTCTTT.

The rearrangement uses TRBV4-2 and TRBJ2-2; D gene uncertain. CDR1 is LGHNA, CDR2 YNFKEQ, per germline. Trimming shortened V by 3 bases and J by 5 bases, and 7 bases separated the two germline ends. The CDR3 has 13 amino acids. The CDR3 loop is CASSQRGTGELFF. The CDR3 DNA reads TGTGCCAGCAGCCAGAGAGGTACCGGGGAGCTGTTTTTT.